A selection of T cell receptor beta chains follows, all from one sample in a study of immune cell composition in non-small cell lung cancer. Repertoires were generated with immunoSEQ multiplex PCR, while TCRdb's copy carries only in-frame clones and drops some. The sample has about 2,900 clones; around 85% are singletons. The sample was also reused in another study, on CD4 T cells in lung cancer.

Sequenced material: lung tumor tissue. These receptor sequences come from a human donor with non-small cell lung cancer. Each CDR3 is given without its conserved first and last residue.

CDR3 protein | CDR3 length | V gene
ASSSGTGFVNTEAF | 14 | TRBV7-8
ASSDAGAPSGNTIY | 14 | TRBV2
ASSSGTGGSGANVLT | 15 | TRBV27
ASSLMGASYEQF | 12 | TRBV28
ASSEAGQGAWETQY | 14 | TRBV2
ASSLATGGWVTEAF | 14 | TRBV7-9
ASRRDRGGTEAF | 12 | TRBV27
ASSFRVWAF | 9 | TRBV28
ASSREMGQQEGNTIY | 15 | TRBV18
ASSVRTGSGGLKNTQY | 16 | TRBV11-2
ASTTSVRPGTEAF | 13 | TRBV28
ASIPGTGSNQPQH | 13 | TRBV28
SSGAGDTQY | 9 | TRBV29-1
SVRLATRNTGELF | 13 | TRBV29-1
ASSELGGHTYNEQF | 14 | TRBV25-1
ASSLMGGIQETQY | 13 | TRBV7-2
ASSKGRATMGLETQY | 15 | TRBV5-8
ASSASGSYNEQF | 12 | TRBV9
ASSLNGGTEQY | 11 | TRBV7-3
ASSFSGSPLH | 10 | TRBV27
ASSSSGQTLSFSTDTQY | 17 | TRBV7-3
ASSSTPGNTIY | 11 | TRBV5-1
AIGTGTPGNTIY | 12 | TRBV6-1
ASRTTGQGATGELF | 14 | TRBV28
ASRTGGGYNEQF | 12 | TRBV6-1
ASSTRGNTIY | 10 | TRBV2
ASSEPTRDISTKQY | 14 | TRBV10-1
ASSLGLAETQY | 11 | TRBV9
ASSRNQGHEQY | 11 | TRBV5-5
SVGVDQETQY | 10 | TRBV29-1
ASSRDHGEDDEQF | 13 | TRBV2
ASSLAGQGASYGYT | 14 | TRBV5-4
ASSLTRAATDTQY | 13 | TRBV7-3
ASISADTQY | 9 | TRBV25-1
ASSQQGFYNSPLH | 13 | TRBV2
ATGTSGTEQF | 10 | TRBV2
ASTRLGQRTDTQY | 13 | TRBV18
ASSPSRVSYEQY | 12 | TRBV11-1
ATSSESGTDTGELF | 14 | TRBV15
ASSEPGTGPHTGELF | 15 | TRBV2
ASSKGRGQGYEQY | 13 | TRBV2
ASSFSGGPYNEQF | 13 | TRBV7-6
ASRQDGGGTGGETQY | 15 | TRBV4-1
ASSVGVTGELF | 11 | TRBV9
ASNGQGSDTQY | 11 | TRBV7-6
ASSRSGSYEQY | 11 | TRBV28